This T cell receptor (beta chain) was obtained from a study of T-cell reconstitution after alpha-beta-depleted transplantation in children. At least ten counts were recorded for this clonotype. As yet, its antigen is unknown. The CDR3 consists of 14 residues. The germline CDR1 and CDR2 sequences are SEHNR and FQNEAQ (reference sequence). Trimming shortened V by 1 base and J by 0 bases, and 6 bases separated the two germline ends. During its preparation, the TCRbeta library received unique molecular identifiers. One entry per CDR3 protein results from TCRdb running MiXCR on the PCR reads. The repertoire includes more than 200,000 distinct CDR3 sequences, approximately 17% of them detected once, and just under 45% sits in the top ten. Findings and caveats of the study: A year post-transplant, T-cell counts and diversity derived mostly from newly produced T cells. Expanded graft clones numbering several hundred reportedly gave rise to alpha-beta T cells about two months after transplant.

Source: PBMCs, mostly from graft donor cells, taken 360 days after TCRalphabeta/CD19-depleted stem cell transplant. This chain connects TRBV7-9 to TRBJ1-1, with D unresolved. The sequence derives from a male patient aged 2 to 10 who had a stem cell transplant for acute lymphoblastic leukemia, so the T cells may come from the graft donor. Here the CDR3 reads CASSLDGLNTEAFF. Written as DNA, the CDR3 is TGTGCCAGCAGCTTAGATGGGCTGAACACTGAAGCTTTCTTT.